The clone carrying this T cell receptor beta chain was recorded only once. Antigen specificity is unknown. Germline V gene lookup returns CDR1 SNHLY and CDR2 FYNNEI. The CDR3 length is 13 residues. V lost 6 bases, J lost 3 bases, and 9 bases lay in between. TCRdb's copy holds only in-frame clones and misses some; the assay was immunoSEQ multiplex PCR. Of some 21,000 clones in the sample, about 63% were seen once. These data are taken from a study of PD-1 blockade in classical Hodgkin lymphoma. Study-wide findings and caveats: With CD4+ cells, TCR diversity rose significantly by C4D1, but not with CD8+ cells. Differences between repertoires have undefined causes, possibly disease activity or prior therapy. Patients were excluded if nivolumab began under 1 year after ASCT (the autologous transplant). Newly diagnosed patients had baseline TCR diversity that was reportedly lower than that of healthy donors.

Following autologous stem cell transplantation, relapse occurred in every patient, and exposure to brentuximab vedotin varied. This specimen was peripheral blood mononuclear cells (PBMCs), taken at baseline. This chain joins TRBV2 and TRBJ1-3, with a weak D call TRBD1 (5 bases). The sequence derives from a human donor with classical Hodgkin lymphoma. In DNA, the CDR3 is TGTGCCAGCAGCCGGGGCTTTGGAAACACCATATATTTT. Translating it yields CASSRGFGNTIYF.